This TCR beta chain derives from a study of identical twins. TCRdb independently ran MiXCR on the 5' RACE reads; one entry per CDR3 protein. The sample has roughly 1.6 million distinct CDR3 sequences; under 35% are singletons. The germline V gene has CDR1 DFQATT and CDR2 SNEGSKA (reference sequence). The trim removed 1 base at V and 8 bases at J, leaving 3 bases unmatched. The CDR3 runs 14 residues. J is TRBJ1-6 and V is TRBV20-1; 9 bases match TRBD1. This TCR was recovered from a newborn girl in good health. The sample consisted of cord blood. CDR3 amino acids: CSARVTGGDSPLHF. The DNA of the CDR3 is TGCAGTGCTAGAGTGACAGGGGGGGATTCACCCCTCCACTTT.